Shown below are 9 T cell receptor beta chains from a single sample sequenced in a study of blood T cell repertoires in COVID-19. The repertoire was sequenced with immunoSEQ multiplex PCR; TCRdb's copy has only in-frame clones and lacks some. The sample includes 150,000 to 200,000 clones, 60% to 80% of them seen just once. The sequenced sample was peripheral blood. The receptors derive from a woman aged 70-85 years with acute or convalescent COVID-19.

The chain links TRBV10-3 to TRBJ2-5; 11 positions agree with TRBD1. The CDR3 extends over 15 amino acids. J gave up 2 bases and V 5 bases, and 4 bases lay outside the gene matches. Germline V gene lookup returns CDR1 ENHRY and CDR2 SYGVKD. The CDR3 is CAISSGQGVQETQYF. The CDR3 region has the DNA TGTGCCATCAGTTCGGGACAGGGGGTACAAGAGACCCAGTACTTC.

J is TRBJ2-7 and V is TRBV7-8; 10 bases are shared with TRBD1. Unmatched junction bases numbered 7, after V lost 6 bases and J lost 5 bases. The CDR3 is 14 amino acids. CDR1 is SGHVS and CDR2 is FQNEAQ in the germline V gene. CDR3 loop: CASRAETGGHEQYF. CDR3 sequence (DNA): TGTGCCAGCAGGGCGGAGACAGGGGGCCACGAGCAGTACTTC.

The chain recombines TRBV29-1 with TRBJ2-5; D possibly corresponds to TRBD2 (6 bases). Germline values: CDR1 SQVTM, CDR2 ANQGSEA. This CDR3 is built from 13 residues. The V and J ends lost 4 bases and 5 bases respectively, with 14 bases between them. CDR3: CSVGRDGSETQYF. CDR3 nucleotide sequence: TGCAGCGTTGGGCGGGACGGGTCGGAGACCCAGTACTTC.

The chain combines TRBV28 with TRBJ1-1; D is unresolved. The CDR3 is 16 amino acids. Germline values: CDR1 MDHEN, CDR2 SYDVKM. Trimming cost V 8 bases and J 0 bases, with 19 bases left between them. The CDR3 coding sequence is TGTGCCAGCGCGGCCCCGGGGTTAACAATGAACACTGAAGCTTTCTTT. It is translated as CASAAPGLTMNTEAFF.

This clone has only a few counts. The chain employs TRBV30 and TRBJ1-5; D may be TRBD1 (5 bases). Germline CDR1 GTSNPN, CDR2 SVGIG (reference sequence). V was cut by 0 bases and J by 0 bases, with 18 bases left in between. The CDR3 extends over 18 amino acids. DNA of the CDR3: TGTGCCTGGAGTGTATTGAAGGGGAGGAGCAATAGCAATCAGCCCCAGCATTTT. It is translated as CAWSVLKGRSNSNQPQHF. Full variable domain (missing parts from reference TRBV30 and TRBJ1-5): SQTIHQWPATLVQPVGSPLSLECTVEGTSNPNLYWYRQAAGRGLQLLFYSVGIGQISSEVPQNLSASRPQDRQFILSSKKLLLSDSGFYLCAWSVLKGRSNSNQPQHFGDGTRLSIL.

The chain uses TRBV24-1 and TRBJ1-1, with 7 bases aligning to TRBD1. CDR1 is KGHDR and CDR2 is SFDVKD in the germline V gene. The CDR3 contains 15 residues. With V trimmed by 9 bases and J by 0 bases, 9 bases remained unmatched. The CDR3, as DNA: TGTGCCACCCAAAAATCAGGGGGTATGAACACTGAAGCTTTCTTT. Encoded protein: CATQKSGGMNTEAFF.

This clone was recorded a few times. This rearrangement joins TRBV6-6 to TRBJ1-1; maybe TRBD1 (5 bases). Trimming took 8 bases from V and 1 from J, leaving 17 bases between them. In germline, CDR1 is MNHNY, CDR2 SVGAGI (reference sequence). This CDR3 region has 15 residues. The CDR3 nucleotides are TGTGCCAGCGGGGATCGGGCGGGGGAGAACACTGAAGCTTTCTTT. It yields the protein CASGDRAGENTEAFF.

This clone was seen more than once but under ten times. CDR3 bases: TGCAGCGTTGCGGGACTAGGAAGGACAGATACGCAGTATTTT. This sequence encodes CSVAGLGRTDTQYF. The chain has TRBV29-1 and TRBJ2-3; 8 bases are a match to TRBD2. Germline CDR1 is SQVTM and CDR2 is ANQGSEA. The CDR3 consists of 14 residues. Trimming took 4 bases from V and 3 from J; bases not matched to a gene: 6.

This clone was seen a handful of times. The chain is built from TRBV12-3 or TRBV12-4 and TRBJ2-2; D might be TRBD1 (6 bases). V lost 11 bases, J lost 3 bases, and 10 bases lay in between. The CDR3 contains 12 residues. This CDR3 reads CALQGDTGELFF. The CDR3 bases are TGTGCCTTACAGGGAGACACCGGGGAGCTGTTTTTT.